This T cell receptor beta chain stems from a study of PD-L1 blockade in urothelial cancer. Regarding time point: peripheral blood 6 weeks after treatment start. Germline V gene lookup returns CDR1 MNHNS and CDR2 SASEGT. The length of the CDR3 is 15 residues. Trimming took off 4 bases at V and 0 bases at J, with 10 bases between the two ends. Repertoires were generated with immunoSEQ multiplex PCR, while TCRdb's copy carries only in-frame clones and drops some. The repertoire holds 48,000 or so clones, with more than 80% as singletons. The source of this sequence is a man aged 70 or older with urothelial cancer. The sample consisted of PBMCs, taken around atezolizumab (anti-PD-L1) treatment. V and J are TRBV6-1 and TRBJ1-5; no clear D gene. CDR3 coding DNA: TGTGCCAGCAGTGCGGCGGCCTATAGCAATCAGCCCCAGCATTTT. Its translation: CASSAAAYSNQPQHF.